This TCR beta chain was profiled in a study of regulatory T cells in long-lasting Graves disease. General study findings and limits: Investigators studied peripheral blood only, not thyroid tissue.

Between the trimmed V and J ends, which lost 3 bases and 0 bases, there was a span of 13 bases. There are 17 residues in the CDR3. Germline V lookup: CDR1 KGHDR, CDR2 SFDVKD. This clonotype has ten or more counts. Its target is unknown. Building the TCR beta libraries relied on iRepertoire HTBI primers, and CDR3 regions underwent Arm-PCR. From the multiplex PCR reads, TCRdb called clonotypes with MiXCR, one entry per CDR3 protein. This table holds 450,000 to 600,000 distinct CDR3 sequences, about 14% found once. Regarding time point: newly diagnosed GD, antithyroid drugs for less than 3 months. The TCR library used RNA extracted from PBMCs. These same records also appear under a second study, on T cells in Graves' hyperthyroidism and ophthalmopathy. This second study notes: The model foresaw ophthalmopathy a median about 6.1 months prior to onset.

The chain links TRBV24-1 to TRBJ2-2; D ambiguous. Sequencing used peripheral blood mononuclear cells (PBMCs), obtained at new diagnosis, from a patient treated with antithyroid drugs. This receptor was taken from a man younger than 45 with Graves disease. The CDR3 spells CATSDPLADANTGELFF. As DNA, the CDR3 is TGTGCCACCAGTGATCCCCTGGCCGACGCGAACACCGGGGAGCTGTTTTTT.